The 21 T cell receptor beta chains below were found in one sample sequenced in a study of T cells in tuberculosis. Time point: new active TB diagnosis, blood taken before or within 7 days of starting treatment. Assay used: immunoSEQ multiplex PCR; TCRdb lists only in-frame clones, some missing. The sample has roughly 34,000 clones, approximately 90% seen once. This sample comprised PBMCs, obtained at tuberculosis diagnosis. The source of these receptors is an adult with tuberculosis.

On this clone: The junction differs from germline at one of its ends, possibly a read error. This chain uses TRBV4-3 with TRBJ2-2, with 11 positions matching TRBD2. Germline assignment: CDR1 LGHNA and CDR2 YSLEER. CDR3 length: 18 residues. The CDR3 DNA follows: TGCGCCAGCAACCAAGCGGTAGCGGGAGGGTGGAACACCGGGGAGCTGTTTTTT. This encodes CASNQAVAGGWNTGELFF.

The V call is TRBV28, the J call TRBJ2-2; TRBD1 might be the D (6 bases). CDR1 and CDR2 (germline): MDHEN, SYDVKM. This CDR3 has 18 amino acids. V was cut by 5 bases and J by 7 bases, with 26 bases left in between. CDR3 loop: CASSTGSEGHKGIGELFF. CDR3 DNA sequence: TGTGCCAGCAGTACAGGGTCAGAGGGTCATAAGGGGATCGGGGAGCTGTTTTTT.

The chain combines TRBV5-1 with TRBJ1-6; a weak D match, TRBD1 (5 bases). There are 14 residues in the CDR3. From germline, CDR1 is SGHRS and CDR2 YFSETQ. The ends were cut back, 0 bases at V and 8 bases at J, with 9 bases in the middle. The CDR3 region has the DNA TGCGCCAGCAGCTTGGGGAGGGGAGATTCACCCCTCCACTTT. It codes for CASSLGRGDSPLHF.

This rearrangement joins TRBV16 to TRBJ2-5; D remains ambiguous. Germline V gene lookup returns CDR1 KGHSY and CDR2 FQNENV. Trimming removed 0 bases at V and 1 base at J, with 6 bases between. This CDR3 contains 14 residues. The CDR3 sequence: CASSQSRIQETQYF. The CDR3 nucleotides are TGTGCCAGCAGCCAATCGCGGATCCAAGAGACCCAGTACTTC.

This chain connects TRBV28 to TRBJ2-5; 7 bases line up with TRBD2. Trimming removed 3 bases from V and 2 bases from J; junction bases left unmatched: 6. The CDR3 consists of 15 residues. Germline lookup yields CDR1 MDHEN and CDR2 SYDVKM. DNA of the CDR3: TGTGCCAGCAGTTTGGGGGAGGGCCCTCAAGAGACCCAGTACTTC. This codes for CASSLGEGPQETQYF.

This chain joins TRBV4-1 and TRBJ1-3, with D perhaps TRBD1 (5 bases). The CDR3 is 17 residues long. With 3 bases removed from V and 4 bases from J, the gap between germline ends came to 19 bases. The germline gives CDR1 MGHRA, CDR2 YSYEKL. CDR3 nucleotides: TGCGCCAGCAGCCACACCCCAAGCAGGGCCCCCGGAAACACCATATATTTT. It specifies CASSHTPSRAPGNTIYF.

This clone showed up just once. This chain links TRBV7-9 with TRBJ1-2, with D unresolved. Germline assignment: CDR1 SEHNR and CDR2 FQNEAQ (reference sequence). The CDR3 loop spans 12 amino acids. V was clipped by 6 bases and J by 5 bases, with 10 bases between them. The CDR3 spells CASSGGAYGYTF. The CDR3 nucleotides are TGTGCCAGCAGTGGAGGCGCTTATGGCTACACCTTC.

The chain has TRBV7-6 and TRBJ2-2, with TRBD1 as a possible D gene (6 bases). CDR1 is SGHVS, CDR2 FNYEAQ, per germline. Trimming removed 5 bases at V and 4 bases at J, with 8 bases between. The CDR3 has 13 residues. The CDR3 nucleotides read TGTGCCAGCAGCCCCAGGGGCACCGGGGAGCTGTTTTTT. This codes for CASSPRGTGELFF.

The CDR3 loop reads CASSARDYSNQPQHF. DNA for the CDR3: TGTGCCAGCAGCGCCAGGGACTATAGCAATCAGCCCCAGCATTTT. The gene calls are TRBV5-5 and TRBJ1-5, with D perhaps matching TRBD1 (5 bases). Germline CDR1 SGHKS, CDR2 YYEKEE (reference sequence). CDR3 length equals 15 residues. Trimming stripped 4 bases from V and 0 bases from J, with 11 bases between.

The chain joins TRBV29-1 to TRBJ2-3; weak D call: TRBD1 (5 bases). From germline, CDR1 is SQVTM and CDR2 ANQGSEA. The germline V and J ends were trimmed by 7 bases and 0 bases, with 8 bases remaining between them. The length of the CDR3 is 12 residues. The CDR3 is CSARQSTDTQYF. The CDR3, as DNA: TGCAGCGCTAGACAGAGCACAGATACGCAGTATTTT.

The table lists this clone with a few counts. The CDR3 loop is CASSLPGQGRTGELFF. Written as DNA, the CDR3 is TGTGCCAGCAGCCTCCCCGGACAGGGACGGACCGGGGAGCTGTTTTTT. This rearrangement joins TRBV7-9 to TRBJ2-2, with 8 bases aligning to TRBD1. Germline CDR1 and CDR2: SEHNR and FQNEAQ (reference sequence). This CDR3 is 16 amino acids long. V trimming: 5 bases; J trimming: 5 bases; junction bases outside the gene matches: 10.

This clone appeared a single time. V usage is TRBV6-1 and J usage is TRBJ2-7; TRBD2 agrees at 10 bases. Germline-derived CDR1 and CDR2 are MNHNS and SASEGT. CDR3 size: 14 residues. The V and J ends lost 8 bases and 7 bases, in that order; junction bases with no gene match: 11. CDR3: CASAASGSHREQYF. For the CDR3, the DNA is TGTGCCAGCGCTGCTAGCGGGAGTCATCGGGAGCAGTACTTC.

V usage is TRBV5-1 and J usage is TRBJ2-1; no clear D gene. The CDR3 length is 15 residues. CDR1 and CDR2 from the germline V gene are SGHRS and YFSETQ. The germline V and J ends were trimmed by 0 bases and 0 bases, with 7 bases remaining between them. The CDR3 DNA is TGCGCCAGCAGCTTGGGCACCTACTCCTACAATGAGCAGTTCTTC. It translates to CASSLGTYSYNEQFF.

The chain carries TRBV6-4 and TRBJ1-2; TRBD1 matches 7 bases. CDR3 length equals 13 residues. Germline loops: CDR1 MRHNA, CDR2 SNTAGT. V lost 11 bases to trimming and J lost 0 bases; unmatched junction nucleotides: 6. CDR3 region: CAGRDRSNYGYTF. The CDR3 nucleotides read TGTGCCGGTCGGGACAGATCTAACTATGGCTACACCTTC.

A single count supports this clone. This rearrangement joins TRBV7-8 to TRBJ1-3, with 7 bases identical to TRBD1. The CDR3 consists of 17 residues. Looked up from germline, CDR1 is SGHVS and CDR2 is FQNEAQ. V lost 1 base to trimming and J lost 0 bases; unmatched junction nucleotides: 6. The CDR3 DNA reads TGTGCCAGCAGCTTAGGGACAGGCTTAAGCTCTGGAAACACCATATATTTT. It translates to CASSLGTGLSSGNTIYF.

In DNA form, the CDR3 reads TGTGCCAGTAGGTACGGACAGGGGGGTACCAATGAGCAGTTCTTC. Its translation: CASRYGQGGTNEQFF. The chain combines TRBV19 with TRBJ2-1; 10 positions agree with TRBD1. V shed 6 bases and J 6 bases; nucleotides not matched to a gene: 8. This CDR3 spans 15 amino acids. Germline V gives CDR1 LNHDA, CDR2 SQIVND (reference sequence).

The chain's CDR3 is CASSPMGASYEQYF. The CDR3 region has the DNA TGCGCCAGCAGCCCCATGGGGGCATCCTACGAGCAGTACTTC. This chain connects TRBV4-1 to TRBJ2-7; possibly TRBD1 for D (6 bases). Trimming left V 4 bases short and J 1 base short, with 11 bases between. This CDR3 comprises 14 residues. Germline lookup yields CDR1 MGHRA and CDR2 YSYEKL.

CDR3 in amino acids: CASSPVPDRDAYEQYF. The DNA of the CDR3 is TGCGCCAGCAGCCCCGTACCGGACAGGGACGCCTACGAGCAGTACTTC. The rearrangement joins TRBV4-1 to TRBJ2-7, with TRBD1 matching over 8 bases. Germline CDR1 is MGHRA and CDR2 is YSYEKL. V lost 4 bases and J lost 2; bases outside the gene matches: 10. The CDR3 is 16 amino acids.

The V call is TRBV18, the J call TRBJ2-7; D uncertain. CDR3 size: 12 residues. The ends were cut back, 5 bases at V and 4 bases at J, with 9 bases in the middle. Germline CDR1 reads KGHSH; CDR2 reads LQKENI. The CDR3 here is CASSATEYEQYF. In DNA form, the CDR3 reads TGTGCCAGCTCAGCCACAGAATACGAGCAGTACTTC.

This rearrangement joins TRBV7-9 to TRBJ2-3, with 9 bases matching TRBD2. The CDR3 sequence is 14 residues long. V trimming: 5 bases; J trimming: 5 bases; junction bases outside the gene matches: 5. Germline assignment: CDR1 SEHNR and CDR2 FQNEAQ (reference sequence). CDR3 in amino acids: CASSGSGRGDTQYF. The DNA of the CDR3 is TGTGCCAGCAGCGGTAGCGGGAGAGGAGATACGCAGTATTTT.

V usage is TRBV18 and J usage is TRBJ1-6; no clear D gene. CDR1 is KGHSH, CDR2 LQKENI, per germline. CDR3 length: 14 amino acids. The germline V and J ends were trimmed by 3 bases and 6 bases, with 9 bases remaining between them. The CDR3 is CASSPRQANSPLHF. Here the CDR3 DNA reads TGTGCCAGCTCACCTCGCCAGGCTAATTCACCCCTCCACTTT.